The 15 T cell receptor beta chains reported below all come from one sample, sequenced in a study of cytomegalovirus exposure and HLA in healthy donors. In the PCR, 60 Vbeta and 13 Jbeta primers were used. The table came from immunoSEQ multiplex PCR; TCRdb's copy has only in-frame clones and leaves some out. The table includes 40,000 to 55,000 clones, about three quarters detected once. Sequencing used PBMCs. The receptors were gathered from a woman aged 50 to 60 in good health and CMV-seronegative.

The sample holds a few counts of this clone. This sequence joins TRBV5-1 and TRBJ2-7, with D maybe TRBD2 (6 bases). The CDR3 has 12 residues. V was pared by 2 bases and J by 6 bases, with 9 bases between. CDR1 is SGHRS and CDR2 is YFSETQ in the germline V gene. The CDR3 sequence: CASSLGGIEQYF. The DNA for the CDR3 is TGCGCCAGCAGCTTAGGAGGGATCGAGCAGTACTTC.

The rearrangement links TRBV2 to TRBJ2-7; 8 bases align to TRBD1. The CDR3 has 17 residues. The V gene end was trimmed by 6 bases and the J gene end by 3 bases; junction bases not matched to a gene: 16. The germline V gene has CDR1 SNHLY and CDR2 FYNNEI. Here the CDR3 reads CASSPLKPGQVIYEQYF. CDR3 nucleotide sequence: TGTGCCAGCAGCCCCCTTAAACCGGGACAGGTAATCTACGAGCAGTACTTC.

The genes are TRBV29-1 and TRBJ2-5; D unresolved. Near its end, the DNA agrees better with TRBJ2-7, so the J call may be wrong. The germline CDR1 and CDR2 sequences are SQVTM and ANQGSEA. The CDR3 extends over 12 amino acids. CDR3 protein: CSVEGSTYEQYF. The DNA for the CDR3 is TGCAGCGTTGAAGGTAGCACCTACGAGCAGTACTTC.

Details on this clone: One end of the junction varies from germline; a read error may be responsible. The chain couples TRBV5-1 to TRBJ2-2; 7 bases are shared with TRBD1. Germline V lookup: CDR1 SGHRS, CDR2 YFSETQ. This CDR3 contains 16 residues. The CDR3 protein is CAGSLLGTENTGELFF. The CDR3 nucleotides read TGCGCCGGCAGCTTGTTGGGGACAGAGAACACCGGGGAGCTGTTTTTT.

The CDR3 protein is CASSGTSGSWETQYF. The CDR3 DNA reads as TGTGCCAGCAGTGGGACTAGCGGGAGTTGGGAGACCCAGTACTTC. This chain uses TRBV6-1 with TRBJ2-5; 13 positions match TRBD2. The V gene end was trimmed by 4 bases and the J gene end by 5 bases; junction bases not matched to a gene: 4. Germline V gene sequence: CDR1 MNHNS, CDR2 SASEGT. CDR3 size: 15 residues.

This clone was detected a few times. This chain connects TRBV5-1 to TRBJ2-1; TRBD2 matches at 12 bases. Trimming at V came to 4 bases and at J to 5 bases, leaving 4 bases not matched to a gene. This CDR3 has 15 residues. The germline CDR1 and CDR2 sequences are SGHRS and YFSETQ. The CDR3 spells CASSLLAGGNNEQFF. CDR3 coding DNA: TGCGCCAGCAGCCTACTAGCGGGAGGAAACAATGAGCAGTTCTTC.

The chain couples TRBV5-1 to TRBJ2-7; TRBD1 matches at 8 bases. Germline trimming cut 4 bases from V and 1 base from J; bases unmatched to any gene: 4. The CDR3 contains 14 residues. The germline CDR1 and CDR2 sequences are SGHRS and YFSETQ. The DNA for the CDR3 is TGCGCCAGCAGCGACCGGGACAGGTCCTACGAGCAGTACTTC. The encoded protein is CASSDRDRSYEQYF.

This chain links TRBV19 with TRBJ1-1; D is uncertain. CDR3 length: 15 amino acids. V dropped 6 bases and J dropped 5 bases, with 19 bases sitting between them. Germline V gene data show CDR1 as LNHDA and CDR2 as SQIVND (reference sequence). CDR3 DNA sequence: TGTGCCAGTAGGACTTGGAGGCTTGAGGAAACTGAAGCTTTCTTT. This gives the protein CASRTWRLEETEAFF.

V gene TRBV28 combines with J gene TRBJ2-3, with 8 positions matching TRBD2. This CDR3 has 16 amino acids. The V and J ends lost 6 bases and 1 base, in that order; junction bases with no gene match: 9. Germline V gene lookup returns CDR1 MDHEN and CDR2 SYDVKM. This CDR3 reads CASRSAGGEGTDTQYF. DNA of the CDR3: TGTGCCAGCAGATCTGCCGGGGGGGAGGGCACAGATACGCAGTATTTT.

This chain connects TRBV5-8 to TRBJ2-1; TRBD2 matches at 8 bases. Germline V gene data show CDR1 as SGHTS and CDR2 as YDEGEE. The trim removed 0 bases at V and 7 bases at J, leaving 12 bases unmatched. The CDR3 sequence is 17 residues long. Written as DNA, the CDR3 is TGTGCCAGCAGCTTGGGGGCCTCGTGGCGGGGGGATAATGAGCAGTTCTTC. Encoded protein: CASSLGASWRGDNEQFF.

CDR3 sequence reads: CAGRVSGTQYF. CDR3 in DNA: TGTGCCGGCCGGGTATCGGGTACGCAGTATTTT. The gene calls are TRBV2 and TRBJ2-3; no definite D call. Between the trimmed V and J ends, which lost 11 bases and 8 bases, there was a span of 14 bases. Per the germline V gene, CDR1 is SNHLY and CDR2 is FYNNEI. This CDR3 has 11 residues.

V is TRBV30 and J is TRBJ1-5; 9 bases map to TRBD1. CDR1 and CDR2 (germline): GTSNPN, SVGIG (reference sequence). V trimming: 2 bases; J trimming: 4 bases; junction bases outside the gene matches: 3. The CDR3 totals 14 residues. CDR3: CAWSYDRGNQPQHF. In DNA form, the CDR3 reads TGTGCCTGGAGTTATGACAGGGGGAATCAGCCCCAGCATTTT.

The chain recombines TRBV4-1 with TRBJ1-3; the match to TRBD1 covers 8 bases. This CDR3 is built from 16 residues. CDR1 and CDR2 from the germline V gene are MGHRA and YSYEKL. V was pared by 3 bases and J by 2 bases, with 6 bases of the junction left unmatched. The CDR3 coding sequence is TGCGCCAGCAGCCACCGAGAGACAGGGGCTGGAAACACCATATATTTT. Protein product: CASSHRETGAGNTIYF.

This chain uses TRBV29-1 with TRBJ1-2; D call uncertain. The germline gives CDR1 SQVTM, CDR2 ANQGSEA. This CDR3 spans 10 amino acids. Trimming removed 0 bases at V and 6 bases at J, with 2 bases between. The CDR3 spells CSVEDNGYTF. The CDR3 DNA reads as TGCAGCGTTGAAGATAATGGCTACACCTTC.

This clone was counted a few times. The rearrangement joins TRBV9 to TRBJ2-1; tentative D call: TRBD1 (7 bases). V was shortened by 3 bases and J by 9 bases, with 28 bases between the two germline ends. The CDR3 runs to 18 residues. Germline V CDR1 and CDR2: SGDLS, YYNGEE. The CDR3 reads CASSATSTLGGGLVEQFF. CDR3 DNA: TGTGCCAGCAGCGCGACCTCTACCTTAGGAGGGGGCCTGGTTGAGCAGTTCTTC.